The next 22 T cell receptor beta chains were all read from a single sample in a study of T-cell reconstitution after alpha-beta-depleted transplantation in children. Preparation of the TCRbeta library involved a method that used unique molecular identifiers. TCRdb re-called the PCR reads with MiXCR, one entry per CDR3 protein. This table has around 450,000 distinct CDR3 sequences, 8% to 11% appearing once. The sample here was PBMCs, taken before TCRalphabeta/CD19-depleted stem cell transplant. Every receptor here comes from a child aged 2 to 9 with inherited bone marrow failure, due to receive a stem cell transplant.

This clonotype was seen ten or more times. The CDR3 nucleotides are TGTGCCAGCAGTTTTTTGTTAGCGGGAATGAATGAGCAGTTCTTC. Its translation is CASSFLLAGMNEQFF. The rearrangement links TRBV27 to TRBJ2-1, with TRBD2 identical over 8 bases. There are 15 residues in the CDR3. J gave up 7 bases and V 3 bases, and 8 bases lay outside the gene matches. Germline CDR1 MNHEY, CDR2 SMNVEV (reference sequence).

The gene calls are TRBV6-2 or TRBV6-3 and TRBJ1-2; no firm D call. Trimming took off 6 bases at V and 2 bases at J, with 10 bases between the two ends. The CDR3 has 13 amino acids. Germline loops: CDR1 MNHEY, CDR2 SVGEGT. The CDR3 bases are TGTGCCAGCAGCCAAGAGATCAACTATGGCTACACCTTC. Translating gives CASSQEINYGYTF.

About this clonotype: The germline gene is not matched at one end of the junction; a read error may be the cause. This chain uses TRBV27 with TRBJ1-3; D unclear. CDR3 length equals 11 residues. The V gene's germline CDR1 is MNHEY and CDR2 SMNVEV (reference sequence). The CDR3 loop reads CASSSGNTIFF. The CDR3 nucleotides read TGTGCCAGCAGTTCCGGAAACACCATATTTTTT.

In its sample, this clonotype was seen many times. The rearrangement joins TRBV6-1 to TRBJ2-1, with 9 bases lining up with TRBD2. The CDR3 sequence is 15 residues long. Germline V gene data show CDR1 as MNHNS and CDR2 as SASEGT. Germline trimming cut 1 base from V and 4 bases from J; bases unmatched to any gene: 2. In nucleotides, the CDR3 is TGTGCCAGCAGTGAAGGACTAGCGGTTTACAATGAGCAGTTCTTC. Translated, it gives CASSEGLAVYNEQFF.

This clonotype was recorded at least ten times. The chain recombines TRBV11-2 with TRBJ2-1; 10 bases line up with TRBD2. V shed 1 base, J shed 4 bases, and the junction held 4 bases outside the gene matches. The CDR3 covers 16 residues. The V gene's germline CDR1 is SGHAT and CDR2 FQNNGV. The CDR3 reads CASSLVVLAGYNEQFF. The CDR3 DNA reads TGTGCCAGCAGCTTAGTAGTACTAGCGGGGTACAATGAGCAGTTCTTC.

This clonotype occurred a few times. The chain is built from TRBV18 and TRBJ2-5; 12 positions match TRBD1. V was pared by 3 bases and J by 5 bases, with 10 bases of the junction left unmatched. Germline V gene data show CDR1 as KGHSH and CDR2 as LQKENI. CDR3 length: 17 residues. CDR3 coding DNA: TGTGCCAGCTCACCCGTTCGAGGGACAGGGGGCGAGGAGACCCAGTACTTC. Translation gives CASSPVRGTGGEETQYF.

The chain employs TRBV27 and TRBJ2-7, with D maybe TRBD1 (7 bases). Between the trimmed V and J ends, which lost 5 bases and 4 bases, there was a span of 21 bases. The CDR3 covers 16 residues. Germline CDR1 MNHEY, CDR2 SMNVEV (reference sequence). CDR3 nucleotides: TGTGCCAGCAGTCCCGCTAGTGGAGGGGGCCCATACGAGCAGTACTTC. Encoded protein: CASSPASGGGPYEQYF.

The chain recombines TRBV27 with TRBJ2-7, with D possibly being TRBD1 (6 bases). V lost 6 bases, J lost 0 bases, and 15 bases lay in between. CDR3 size: 15 residues. Germline lookup yields CDR1 MNHEY and CDR2 SMNVEV (reference sequence). CDR3 bases: TGTGCCAGCAGAGGGGGAGACTCCTACTCCTACGAGCAGTACTTC. Residues: CASRGGDSYSYEQYF.

This clonotype turned up a few times. The CDR3 is CASSSRTGGSDTQYF. In DNA, the CDR3 is TGTGCCAGCAGTTCCAGGACAGGGGGTTCAGATACGCAGTATTTT. The J gene is TRBJ2-3, the V gene TRBV27; 10 bases are a match to TRBD1. Trimming took 4 bases from V and 4 from J; bases not matched to a gene: 5. The CDR3 length is 15 residues. The germline V gene encodes CDR1 MNHEY and CDR2 SMNVEV (reference sequence).

This clonotype has only a few counts. This chain links TRBV13 with TRBJ1-5; D is undetermined. Per the germline V gene, CDR1 is PRHDT and CDR2 is FYEKMQ (reference sequence). The V and J ends lost 5 bases and 5 bases respectively, with 7 bases between them. The CDR3 is 12 residues long. CDR3 nucleotide sequence: TGTGCCAGCAGCCACAGAGATCAGCCCCAGCATTTT. Its translation: CASSHRDQPQHF.

This clonotype was seen only a few times. The chain links TRBV20-1 to TRBJ1-2; no reliable D call. There are 13 residues in the CDR3. Looked up from germline, CDR1 is DFQATT and CDR2 is SNEGSKA (reference sequence). V gave up 2 bases and J gave up 8 bases, with 15 bases separating them. The CDR3, as DNA: TGCAGTGCTAGACAAACCCCTGGGTACGGCTACACCTTC. Amino acids: CSARQTPGYGYTF.

This clonotype was found many times. The chain employs TRBV29-1 and TRBJ2-1; D not resolved. CDR1 is SQVTM and CDR2 is ANQGSEA in the germline V gene. Deletions cut 5 bases from V and 4 bases from J, with 6 bases between. The CDR3 has 11 amino acids. CDR3: CSVFAYNEQFF. Written as DNA, the CDR3 is TGCAGCGTTTTCGCTTACAATGAGCAGTTCTTC.

In the case of this clonotype: This may be a read error: a much more frequent sequence differs by one nucleotide. V is TRBV12-3 or TRBV12-4 and J is TRBJ1-1; possible D gene TRBD1, 6 bases. The CDR3 runs 15 residues. V dropped 5 bases and J dropped 0 bases, with 13 bases sitting between them. CDR3 DNA sequence: TGTGCCAGCAGTAGTTGCCGACAGGTGAACACTGAAGCTTTCTTT. Protein: CASSSCRQVNTEAFF.

This clonotype was counted ten times or more. V usage is TRBV4-3 and J usage is TRBJ2-1, with TRBD2 matching over 9 bases. CDR1 and CDR2 (germline): LGHNA, YSLEER. The CDR3 runs 17 residues. V was pared by 1 base and J by 9 bases, with 13 bases of the junction left unmatched. The DNA of the CDR3 is TGCGCCAGCAGCCAAGTCCCAGCGGGAGGACTTCCTGGTGAGCAGTTCTTC. Translating it yields CASSQVPAGGLPGEQFF.

Ten or more counts support this clonotype. J is TRBJ2-7 and V is TRBV7-2; 8 bases match TRBD1. This CDR3 comprises 15 residues. The germline V gene encodes CDR1 SGHTA and CDR2 FQGNSA. The V gene end was trimmed by 1 base and the J gene end by 3 bases; junction bases not matched to a gene: 5. CDR3 sequence (DNA): TGTGCCAGCAGCTTAGGCGGGACAGGCTTCTACGAGCAGTACTTC. Translation: CASSLGGTGFYEQYF.

This clonotype was observed many times. The rearrangement joins TRBV5-1 to TRBJ1-1, with 7 bases aligning to TRBD1. The CDR3 has 15 amino acids. The V gene end was trimmed by 0 bases and the J gene end by 3 bases; junction bases not matched to a gene: 5. Germline-derived CDR1 and CDR2 are SGHRS and YFSETQ. CDR3 amino acids: CASSLGGRGDTEAFF. The CDR3 DNA reads as TGCGCCAGCAGCTTGGGGGGCAGGGGGGACACTGAAGCTTTCTTT.

This clonotype was detected only a few times. The chain joins TRBV7-2 to TRBJ2-1, with D perhaps matching TRBD2 (6 bases). V was clipped by 1 base and J by 7 bases, with 17 bases between them. The germline CDR1 and CDR2 sequences are SGHTA and FQGNSA. The CDR3 totals 16 residues. The CDR3 loop reads CASSLGRWRDPNEQFF. The CDR3 bases are TGTGCCAGCAGCTTAGGGAGGTGGCGGGATCCAAATGAGCAGTTCTTC.

This clonotype was recorded many times. This chain uses TRBV12-3 or TRBV12-4 with TRBJ1-1; the D gene is possibly TRBD1 (5 bases). The CDR3 covers 14 residues. V shed 5 bases and J shed 7 bases, with 17 bases lying between them. CDR3 coding DNA: TGTGCCAGCAGTCCTACACAGGATCGGGGTGAAGCTTTCTTT. Encoded protein: CASSPTQDRGEAFF.

This clonotype appeared many times. Germline and junction disagree at one end, which may indicate a read error. The CDR3 region has the DNA TGTGCCAGCAGCCGCGGACTAGCGGGAGGATACGGAAGATTGCTCTTC. This sequence encodes CASSRGLAGGYGRLLF. The rearrangement joins TRBV7-9 to TRBJ2-1; 14 bases align to TRBD2. The CDR3 loop spans 16 amino acids. From germline, CDR1 is SEHNR and CDR2 FQNEAQ (reference sequence).

The sample holds many counts of this clonotype. The chain recombines TRBV5-1 with TRBJ2-1; D could derive from TRBD1 or TRBD2 (5 bases each). The V gene lost 8 bases and the J gene lost 5 bases, with 14 bases spanning the gap. CDR1 and CDR2 from the germline V gene are SGHRS and YFSETQ. This CDR3 spans 13 amino acids. CDR3 residues: CASSGTTNNEQFF. The CDR3, as DNA: TGCGCCAGTTCCGGGACCACCAACAATGAGCAGTTCTTC.

In this sample, this clonotype turned up many times. V is TRBV7-8 and J is TRBJ1-5; D unclear. V lost 2 bases to trimming and J lost 6 bases, with 8 bases between them. CDR1 and CDR2 (germline): SGHVS, FQNEAQ. The CDR3 is made up of 13 amino acids. The CDR3 loop is CASSLSVFQPQHF. CDR3 coding DNA: TGTGCCAGCAGCTTATCAGTGTTTCAGCCCCAGCATTTT.

This clonotype occurred a few times. The V and J genes are TRBV7-2 and TRBJ2-7; no firm D call. The CDR3 covers 14 residues. V was pared by 3 bases and J by 1 base, with 10 bases between. The germline CDR1 and CDR2 sequences are SGHTA and FQGNSA. DNA of the CDR3: TGTGCCAGCAGCTTCCCTCGCGCGTCCTACGAGCAGTACTTC. Translating gives CASSFPRASYEQYF.